Below, 19 T cell receptor beta chains from the same sample are listed, as sequenced in a study of T cell repertoires in cytomegalovirus infection. MiXCR, run by TCRdb on the reads, gives a single entry per CDR3 protein. The top ten clones hold approximately 14% of a sample with some 400,000 distinct CDR3 sequences, 25% to 40% of them seen once. The sample was PBMCs. All receptors come from a human donor in good health (CMV status not recorded). Some clones in this sample may be carry-over from other donors' samples.

With respect to this clonotype: A single base separates this from a much larger clone, so it may be a read error. J is TRBJ2-7 and V is TRBV5-5; TRBD1 aligns across 8 bases. Germline-derived CDR1 and CDR2 are SGHKS and YYEKEE (reference sequence). The CDR3 runs 15 residues. CDR3 nucleotides: TGTGCCAGCAGCTTGATGGGACAGGCTACCTACGAGCCGTACTTC. It encodes CASSLMGQATYEPYF.

This clonotype was counted a few times. The rearrangement joins TRBV20-1 to TRBJ1-4; D might be TRBD1 (5 bases). The V end was cut by 4 bases, the J end by 8 bases, with 14 bases between. CDR1 and CDR2 (germline): DFQATT, SNEGSKA (reference sequence). The CDR3 has 13 residues. The CDR3 sequence is CSAMGQAPEKLFF. DNA for the CDR3: TGCAGTGCTATGGGGCAGGCACCCGAAAAACTGTTTTTT.

This clonotype was counted only a few times. This chain links TRBV18 with TRBJ2-7; TRBD1 might be the D (7 bases). CDR3 size: 16 residues. Germline assignment: CDR1 KGHSH and CDR2 LQKENI. Trimming cost V 3 bases and J 4 bases, with 19 bases left between them. The chain's CDR3 is CASSPSNAGQYYEQYF. In DNA, the CDR3 is TGTGCCAGCTCACCGTCTAACGCGGGACAGTATTACGAGCAGTACTTC.

The chain recombines TRBV28 with TRBJ2-7; D tentatively reads TRBD1 or TRBD2 (6 bases each). CDR1 is MDHEN, CDR2 SYDVKM, per germline. The CDR3 is 15 residues long. Trimming removed 6 bases from V and 6 bases from J, with 21 bases in between. The DNA for the CDR3 is TGTGCCAGCAGCTACGTCCCTAGGGGGGATGGCGAGCAGTACTTC. The encoded protein is CASSYVPRGDGEQYF.

The V and J genes are TRBV2 and TRBJ1-2; TRBD1 matches at 8 bases. CDR3 length: 16 amino acids. V lost 4 bases, J lost 2 bases, and 9 bases stayed unmatched. Germline CDR1 and CDR2: SNHLY and FYNNEI. CDR3 in DNA: TGTGCCAGCAGTGTTGAGGGACAGGCATCGAACTATGGCTACACCTTC. Translation: CASSVEGQASNYGYTF. The full variable domain, rest sourced from reference TRBV2 and TRBJ1-2, is EPEVTQTPSHQVTQMGQEVILRCVPISNHLYFYWYRQILGQKVEFLVSFYNNEISEKSEIFDDQFSVERPDGSNFTLKIRSTKLEDSAMYFCASSVEGQASNYGYTFGSGTRLTVV.

The chain is built from TRBV6-2 or TRBV6-3 and TRBJ1-6; no reliable D call. Germline V gene data show CDR1 as MNHEY and CDR2 as SVGEGT. The CDR3 consists of 15 residues. V lost 6 bases to trimming and J lost 8 bases, with 17 bases between them. The CDR3 spells CASSTGPGSDSPLHF. In DNA form, the CDR3 reads TGTGCCAGCAGCACCGGGCCGGGGAGTGATTCACCCCTCCACTTT.

The table lists this clonotype with a few counts. V usage is TRBV6-6 and J usage is TRBJ1-1, with D perhaps matching TRBD1 (5 bases). Germline values: CDR1 MNHNY, CDR2 SVGAGI (reference sequence). This CDR3 is 15 amino acids long. Trimming pared 6 bases from V and 1 base from J, leaving 15 bases between. The CDR3 DNA reads as TGTGCCAGCAGCATACACGGGACGAGGAACACTGAAGCTTTCTTT. Amino acids: CASSIHGTRNTEAFF.

This sequence joins TRBV7-2 and TRBJ2-7; no clear D. CDR3 length: 16 amino acids. Germline-derived CDR1 and CDR2 are SGHTA and FQGNSA. The V end was cut by 3 bases, the J end by 3 bases, with 18 bases between. The CDR3 DNA is TGTGCCAGCAGCTTGAGTCGGACCTTGACGGGCTACGAGCAGTACTTC. Its translation: CASSLSRTLTGYEQYF.

As concerns this clonotype: A much larger clonotype is one base distant, so this may be a read error. The genes are TRBV7-4 and TRBJ1-1; 8 nucleotides line up with TRBD1. V lost 5 bases to trimming and J lost 0 bases; unmatched junction nucleotides: 8. The CDR3 has 16 amino acids. The germline V gene has CDR1 SGHVT and CDR2 SQSDAQ. CDR3 nucleotides: TGTGCCAGCAGCCTTAGGGACAGGTTCATGAACACTGAAGCTTTCTTT. Amino acid sequence: CASSLRDRFMNTEAFF.

This sequence joins TRBV7-2 and TRBJ2-3; D tentatively reads TRBD1 or TRBD2 (5 bases each). CDR3 length: 17 amino acids. V was shortened by 5 bases and J by 1 base, with 19 bases between the two germline ends. The germline CDR1 and CDR2 sequences are SGHTA and FQGNSA. The CDR3: CASSVEGPLLGTDTQYF. In DNA, the CDR3 is TGTGCCAGCAGCGTAGAGGGGCCCCTCTTGGGCACAGATACGCAGTATTTT. The full variable domain, with the rest looked up from reference TRBV7-2 and TRBJ2-3, is GAGVSQSPSNKVTEKGKDVELRCDPISGHTALYWYRQSLGQGLEFLIYFQGNSAPDKSGLPSDRFSAERTGGSVSTLTIQRTQQEDSAVYLCASSVEGPLLGTDTQYFGPGTRLTVL.

The J gene is TRBJ2-7, the V gene TRBV11-2; the D gene is possibly TRBD2 (7 bases). Germline V gene data show CDR1 as SGHAT and CDR2 as FQNNGV. The CDR3 is made up of 14 amino acids. Trimming stripped 3 bases from V and 4 bases from J, with 13 bases between. CDR3 sequence: CASSFRGRGYEQYF. The CDR3 region has the DNA TGTGCCAGCAGCTTTCGGGGGAGGGGGTACGAGCAGTACTTC.

This clonotype was counted ten times or more. The chain has TRBV12-3 or TRBV12-4 and TRBJ2-1, with D possibly being TRBD2 (6 bases). Trimming cost V 4 bases and J 8 bases, with 15 bases left between them. The CDR3 has 14 amino acids. CDR3 residues: CASSSRPTGDEQFF. CDR3 bases: TGTGCCAGCAGTTCTCGCCCCACGGGGGATGAGCAGTTCTTC.

This clonotype was recorded many times. The chain employs TRBV10-3 and TRBJ1-2; D unresolved. The CDR3 has 15 residues. CDR1 ENHRY and CDR2 SYGVKD come from the germline V gene. The ends were cut back, 3 bases at V and 5 bases at J, with 16 bases in the middle. The CDR3 sequence: CAISDLPGTMYGYTF. As DNA, the CDR3 is TGTGCCATCAGTGATCTGCCAGGAACTATGTATGGCTACACCTTC.

This chain uses TRBV19 with TRBJ2-7, with 9 bases fitting TRBD1. The CDR3 has 17 residues. Looked up from germline, CDR1 is LNHDA and CDR2 is SQIVND (reference sequence). V lost 3 bases to trimming and J lost 7 bases; unmatched junction nucleotides: 16. CDR3 bases: TGTGCCAGTAGTATGTTGGGGACAGGGACCCCGTCGCGGGAGCAGTACTTC. As protein: CASSMLGTGTPSREQYF.

This clonotype was seen repeatedly, ten times or more. The chain employs TRBV19 and TRBJ2-2, with D maybe TRBD2 (5 bases). This CDR3 region has 14 residues. Looked up from germline, CDR1 is LNHDA and CDR2 is SQIVND (reference sequence). V was trimmed by 9 bases and J by 1 base, leaving 12 bases between them. The CDR3 DNA reads as TGTGCCAGCAGCTCCGGGGTGAACACCGGGGAGCTGTTTTTT. Translation gives CASSSGVNTGELFF.

This clonotype was detected a few times. This CDR3 is CASRSSRSYGYTF. For the CDR3, the DNA is TGTGCCAGCAGGTCGTCCAGATCCTATGGCTACACCTTC. The genes are TRBV25-1 and TRBJ1-2; unclear D gene. This CDR3 spans 13 amino acids. The V gene's germline CDR1 is MGHDK and CDR2 SYGVNS. V lost 6 bases and J 4 bases, leaving 12 bases between the germline ends.

This sequence joins TRBV6-5 and TRBJ2-7; 8 bases fit TRBD1. This CDR3 comprises 15 residues. Trimming took 0 bases from V and 4 from J; bases not matched to a gene: 5. CDR1 and CDR2 (germline): MNHEY, SVGAGI. The CDR3 is CASSYSRTGPYEQYF. The CDR3 nucleotides are TGTGCCAGCAGTTACTCGAGGACAGGGCCTTACGAGCAGTACTTC.

The chain uses TRBV20-1 and TRBJ2-7, with 10 bases lining up with TRBD2. CDR1 and CDR2 (germline): DFQATT, SNEGSKA (reference sequence). V was clipped by 6 bases and J by 9 bases; unmatched bases: 8. CDR3 length equals 12 residues. The CDR3 nucleotides are TGCAGTGCGAGGCTAGCGGGGGACGGGCAGTACTTC. It is translated as CSARLAGDGQYF.

This clonotype has more than one count but fewer than ten. The V call is TRBV11-2, the J call TRBJ2-2; TRBD1 agrees at 11 bases. Germline V lookup: CDR1 SGHAT, CDR2 FQNNGV. CDR3 length equals 15 residues. The V gene end was trimmed by 8 bases and the J gene end by 3 bases; junction bases not matched to a gene: 5. CDR3 nucleotide sequence: TGTGCCAGCCGATGGGGACAGGGGGACACCGGGGAGCTGTTTTTT. Amino acid sequence: CASRWGQGDTGELFF.